The next 11 T cell receptor beta chains were all read from a single sample in a study of T cell responses to AZD1222 COVID-19 vaccine. The method was immunoSEQ multiplex PCR; TCRdb's version includes in-frame clones alone and lacks a portion of them. The table records about 140,000 clones, 92% of them present only once. The material was peripheral blood, obtained 28 days after the second AZD1222 dose. These receptors all stem from an adult who received the AZD1222 COVID-19 vaccine.

This chain links TRBV9 with TRBJ2-7, with D tentatively TRBD2 (5 bases). V was pared by 3 bases and J by 0 bases, with 10 bases between. This CDR3 is built from 14 residues. The V gene's germline CDR1 is SGDLS and CDR2 YYNGEE. The DNA for the CDR3 is TGTGCCAGCAGCGGCGAGGGATCCTCCTACGAGCAGTACTTC. Amino acids: CASSGEGSSYEQYF.

The chain employs TRBV27 and TRBJ1-2; D remains unclear. Germline CDR1 reads MNHEY; CDR2 reads SMNVEV (reference sequence). The CDR3 spans 15 residues. Trimming took off 6 bases at V and 4 bases at J, with 18 bases between the two ends. In DNA, the CDR3 is TGTGCCAGCAGACGGGCACCGACCGAACCCTATGGCTACACCTTC. Protein sequence: CASRRAPTEPYGYTF.

The CDR3 sequence is CASRLWDRENYGYTF. In DNA form, the CDR3 reads TGTGCCAGCAGACTTTGGGACAGGGAAAACTATGGCTACACCTTC. V and J are TRBV6-5 and TRBJ1-2; 9 bases line up with TRBD1. The V and J ends lost 6 bases and 2 bases, in that order; junction bases with no gene match: 7. Germline loops: CDR1 MNHEY, CDR2 SVGAGI. The CDR3 totals 15 residues.

The chain joins TRBV30 to TRBJ1-3, with 8 bases fitting TRBD1. CDR1 is GTSNPN, CDR2 SVGIG, per germline (reference sequence). The CDR3 totals 15 residues. V was pared by 5 bases and J by 0 bases, with 6 bases of the junction left unmatched. The DNA of the CDR3 is TGTGCCTGGGCTAACAGGGGGAGCTCTGGAAACACCATATATTTT. This translates into CAWANRGSSGNTIYF.

The chain recombines TRBV5-1 with TRBJ1-2, with TRBD1 as a possible D gene (5 bases). CDR3 size: 13 residues. Germline assignment: CDR1 SGHRS and CDR2 YFSETQ. V was pared by 1 base and J by 6 bases, with 10 bases between. In DNA form, the CDR3 reads TGCGCCAGCAGCTTGCCGGCAGGGAATGGCTACACCTTC. Translated, it gives CASSLPAGNGYTF.

A note on this clone: Germline is not matched at one junction end, which may reflect a read error. The rearrangement joins TRBV7-9 to TRBJ1-1, with D possibly TRBD1 on 5 matching bases. Germline V gene sequence: CDR1 SEHNR, CDR2 FQNEAQ (reference sequence). The CDR3 covers 12 residues. The CDR3 spells CASSLGTREAFF. CDR3 in DNA: TGTGCCAGCAGTTTAGGGACCCGTGAAGCTTTCTTT.

This clone was observed a handful of times. The junction departs from germline at one end; a sequencing error may be responsible. The chain links TRBV6-1 to TRBJ1-6, with 7 bases fitting TRBD1. The CDR3 covers 14 residues. Germline values: CDR1 MNHNS, CDR2 SASEGT. Here the CDR3 reads CASREGTVNSPLHF. CDR3 sequence (DNA): TGTGCCAGCAGAGAAGGGACAGTAAATTCACCCCTCCACTTT.

For the CDR3, the DNA is TGTGCCAGCAGCGCAGCGGGAGACTCCTACAATGAGCAGTTCTTC. Its translation is CASSAAGDSYNEQFF. The rearrangement links TRBV27 to TRBJ2-1; the match to TRBD2 covers 8 bases. The ends lost 6 bases at V and 0 bases at J; junction bases unmatched: 4. The CDR3 has 15 residues. The V gene's germline CDR1 is MNHEY and CDR2 SMNVEV (reference sequence).

This clone occurred once. This chain links TRBV28 with TRBJ1-3; no clear D gene. Trimming shortened V by 7 bases and J by 0 bases, and 10 bases separated the two germline ends. The CDR3 is 14 amino acids. Germline V gene sequence: CDR1 MDHEN, CDR2 SYDVKM. CDR3 DNA: TGTGCCAGCATGACTCTTCCCTCTGGAAACACCATATATTTT. Its translation: CASMTLPSGNTIYF.

This chain links TRBV9 with TRBJ2-1; 14 bases are shared with TRBD2. J gave up 7 bases and V 4 bases, and 16 bases lay outside the gene matches. This CDR3 spans 19 amino acids. In germline, CDR1 is SGDLS, CDR2 YYNGEE. This CDR3 is CASSHATTGTSGSLNEQFF. For the CDR3, the DNA is TGTGCCAGCAGCCACGCAACGACCGGGACTAGCGGGAGTTTGAATGAGCAGTTCTTC.

This chain links TRBV5-1 with TRBJ1-6; no clear D. The germline V gene encodes CDR1 SGHRS and CDR2 YFSETQ. CDR3 length equals 13 residues. Trimming took 0 bases from V and 9 from J, leaving 7 bases between them. The CDR3 DNA reads TGCGCCAGCAGCTTGGTACTCGGTTCACCCCTCCACTTT. Translated, it gives CASSLVLGSPLHF.